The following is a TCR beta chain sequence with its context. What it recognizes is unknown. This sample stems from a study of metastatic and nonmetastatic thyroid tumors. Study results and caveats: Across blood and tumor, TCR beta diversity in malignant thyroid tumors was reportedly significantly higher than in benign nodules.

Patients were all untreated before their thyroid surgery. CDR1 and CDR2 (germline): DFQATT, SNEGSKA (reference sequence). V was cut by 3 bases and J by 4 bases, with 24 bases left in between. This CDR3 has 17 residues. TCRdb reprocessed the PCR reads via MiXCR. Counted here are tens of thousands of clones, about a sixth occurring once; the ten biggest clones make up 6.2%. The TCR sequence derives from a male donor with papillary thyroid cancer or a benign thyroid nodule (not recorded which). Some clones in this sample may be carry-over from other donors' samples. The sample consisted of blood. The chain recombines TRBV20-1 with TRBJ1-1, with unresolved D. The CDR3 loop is CSASPSTRPTPSTEAFF. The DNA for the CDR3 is TGCAGTGCTAGCCCTTCCACCCGACCGACTCCGAGCACTGAAGCTTTCTTT.